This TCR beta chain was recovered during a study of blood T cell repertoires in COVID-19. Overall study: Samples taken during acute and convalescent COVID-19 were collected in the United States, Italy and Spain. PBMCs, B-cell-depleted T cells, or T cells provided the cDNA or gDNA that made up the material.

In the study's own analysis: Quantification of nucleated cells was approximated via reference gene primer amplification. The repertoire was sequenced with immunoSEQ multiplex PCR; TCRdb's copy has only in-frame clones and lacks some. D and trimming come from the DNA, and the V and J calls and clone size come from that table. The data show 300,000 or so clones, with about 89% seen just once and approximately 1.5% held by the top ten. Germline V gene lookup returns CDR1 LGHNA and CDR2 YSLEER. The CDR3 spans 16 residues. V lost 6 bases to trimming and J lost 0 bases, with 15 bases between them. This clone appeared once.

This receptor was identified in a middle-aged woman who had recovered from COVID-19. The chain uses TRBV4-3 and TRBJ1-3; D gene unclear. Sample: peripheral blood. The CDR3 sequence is CASSYEAGFSGNTIYF. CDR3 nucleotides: TGCGCCAGCAGTTATGAGGCGGGTTTCTCTGGAAACACCATATATTTT.